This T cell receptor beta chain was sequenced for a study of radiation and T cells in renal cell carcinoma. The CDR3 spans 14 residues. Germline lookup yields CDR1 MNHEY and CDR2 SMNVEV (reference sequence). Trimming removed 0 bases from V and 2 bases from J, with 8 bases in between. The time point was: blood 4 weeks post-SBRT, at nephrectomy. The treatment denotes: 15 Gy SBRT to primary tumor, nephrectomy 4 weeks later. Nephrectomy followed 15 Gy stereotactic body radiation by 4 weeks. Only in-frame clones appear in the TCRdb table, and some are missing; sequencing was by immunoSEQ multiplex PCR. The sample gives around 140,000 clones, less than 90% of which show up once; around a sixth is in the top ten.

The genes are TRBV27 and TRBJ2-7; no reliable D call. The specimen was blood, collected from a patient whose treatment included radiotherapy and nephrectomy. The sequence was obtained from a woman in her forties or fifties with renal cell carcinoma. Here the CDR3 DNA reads TGTGCCAGCAGTTTATCAGACGGTCCCTACGAGCAGTACTTC. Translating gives CASSLSDGPYEQYF.